These 29 T cell receptor beta chains were all obtained from the same sample, sequenced in a study of CD8 T cells in ankylosing spondylitis. TCRdb ran MiXCR on the 5' RACE reads and lists one entry per CDR3 protein. The table shows 200,000 or so distinct CDR3 sequences, with 10% to 15% occurring only once. Input material: blood, either unsorted or a sorted T cell fraction (not recorded which). The receptors derive from a female donor with ankylosing spondylitis or in good health (not recorded which).

This clonotype was counted ten times or more. The CDR3 protein is CSARTGKAYEQYF. CDR3 nucleotides: TGCAGTGCACGGACAGGGAAGGCCTACGAGCAGTACTTC. This chain connects TRBV20-1 to TRBJ2-7; 8 bases map to TRBD1. Germline V CDR1 and CDR2: DFQATT, SNEGSKA (reference sequence). The CDR3 runs to 13 residues. V was pared by 6 bases and J by 2 bases, with 6 bases of the junction left unmatched.

This clonotype was seen more than once but under ten times. The V gene is TRBV10-3, the J gene TRBJ1-3; TRBD1 aligns across 10 bases. Germline V gene lookup returns CDR1 ENHRY and CDR2 SYGVKD. The CDR3 covers 14 residues. The J segment lost 5 bases and the V segment lost 6 bases, leaving 4 bases of the junction unmatched. CDR3 region: CAISGQGDRNTIYF. The CDR3 region has the DNA TGTGCCATCAGCGGACAGGGGGACCGAAACACCATATATTTT.

This chain connects TRBV29-1 to TRBJ1-2, with D perhaps matching TRBD1 (6 bases). Germline V gives CDR1 SQVTM, CDR2 ANQGSEA. V gave up 0 bases and J gave up 3 bases, with 11 bases separating them. The CDR3 has 14 amino acids. CDR3 loop: CSVEDLRTDYGYTF. Here the CDR3 DNA reads TGCAGCGTTGAAGATCTTCGGACAGACTATGGCTACACCTTC.

Comments on this clonotype: A read error is possible here, since a much larger clone lies one base away. The J gene is TRBJ1-3, the V gene TRBV7-2; the match to TRBD1 covers 9 bases. The germline CDR1 and CDR2 sequences are SGHTA and FQGNSA. This CDR3 is 13 amino acids long. CDR3 DNA sequence: TGTGTCAGTGGGACAGGGATAGCAAACACCATATATTTT. Translated, it gives CVSGTGIANTIYF.

This clonotype was seen at least ten times. The J gene is TRBJ1-1, the V gene TRBV29-1; D gene unclear. V lost 7 bases, J lost 3 bases, and 12 bases lay in between. CDR1 SQVTM and CDR2 ANQGSEA come from the germline V gene. The CDR3 is 12 amino acids. The CDR3 coding sequence is TGCAGCGCCTTAGAGGGTTACACTGAAGCTTTCTTT. Translation: CSALEGYTEAFF.

CDR3 amino acids: CASSEAGTSAYNEQFF. The CDR3 DNA is TGTGCCAGCAGCGAAGCCGGGACTAGCGCTTACAATGAGCAGTTCTTC. The gene calls are TRBV5-6 and TRBJ2-1; 10 positions match TRBD2. Trimming took 4 bases from V and 4 from J; bases not matched to a gene: 8. CDR3 length equals 16 residues. From germline, CDR1 is SGHDT and CDR2 YYEEEE. Drawing the rest from reference TRBV5-6 and TRBJ2-1, the complete variable domain is DAGVTQSPTHLIKTRGQQVTLRCSPKSGHDTVSWYQQALGQGPQFIFQYYEEEERQRGNFPDRFSGHQFPNYSSELNVNALLLGDSALYLCASSEAGTSAYNEQFFGPGTRLTVL.

This clonotype was seen many times. The rearrangement uses TRBV20-1 and TRBJ1-4; D ambiguous. The CDR3 loop spans 15 amino acids. CDR1 and CDR2 from the germline V gene are DFQATT and SNEGSKA (reference sequence). V lost 3 bases and J lost 4, with 15 bases in between. CDR3 protein: CSASEAAANNEKLFF. Here the CDR3 DNA reads TGCAGTGCTAGTGAGGCGGCAGCCAATAATGAAAAACTGTTTTTT.

The rearrangement links TRBV7-6 to TRBJ1-2; no clear D gene. V lost 1 base to trimming and J lost 7 bases, with 19 bases between them. The CDR3 is 16 amino acids. The germline gives CDR1 SGHVS, CDR2 FNYEAQ. DNA of the CDR3: TGTGCCAGCAGCTTAGGGAATTTAAATCTGGGAGGTGGCTACACCTTC. Its protein product is CASSLGNLNLGGGYTF.

This clonotype was recorded at least ten times. The rearrangement uses TRBV7-9 and TRBJ2-7; D not certain. This CDR3 spans 14 amino acids. Germline CDR1 and CDR2: SEHNR and FQNEAQ (reference sequence). V lost 0 bases to trimming and J lost 4 bases, with 10 bases between them. The CDR3 protein is CASSLAGRTYEQYF. The CDR3, as DNA: TGTGCCAGCAGCTTAGCGGGCCGGACGTACGAGCAGTACTTC. Full variable domain (outside the CDR3, taken from reference TRBV7-9 and TRBJ2-7): DTGVSQNPRHKITKRGQNVTFRCDPISEHNRLYWYRQTLGQGPEFLTYFQNEAQLEKSRLLSDRFSAERPKGSFSTLEIQRTEQGDSAMYLCASSLAGRTYEQYFGPGTRLTVT.

This clonotype appeared many times. The V and J genes are TRBV20-1 and TRBJ2-1, with 13 bases identical to TRBD2. The CDR3 spans 16 residues. Germline assignment: CDR1 DFQATT and CDR2 SNEGSKA (reference sequence). J lost 7 bases, V lost 1 base, and 7 bases had no gene match. CDR3 sequence (DNA): TGCAGTGCTAGAGGGTCGACTAGCGGGAGGAATAATGAGCAGTTCTTC. Its translation: CSARGSTSGRNNEQFF.

This clonotype was seen at least ten times. The chain combines TRBV5-4 with TRBJ2-4; the D gene is possibly TRBD2 (5 bases). Per germline, CDR1 SGHNT and CDR2 YYREEE (reference sequence). Trimming cost V 5 bases and J 3 bases, with 15 bases left between them. The CDR3 has 15 residues. The CDR3 here is CASSRGPEDKNIQYF. The CDR3 nucleotides are TGTGCCAGCAGTCGAGGGCCCGAGGACAAAAACATTCAGTACTTC.

The chain couples TRBV11-2 to TRBJ2-7; 11 bases fit TRBD2. In germline, CDR1 is SGHAT, CDR2 FQNNGV. V shed 5 bases, J shed 0 bases, and the junction held 18 bases outside the gene matches. This CDR3 region has 20 residues. The CDR3 sequence: CASSPGLGTSGGWASYEQYF. CDR3 DNA sequence: TGTGCCAGCAGCCCAGGACTGGGGACTAGCGGTGGCTGGGCCTCCTACGAGCAGTACTTC.

This chain links TRBV20-1 with TRBJ2-1, with D hard to call. Trimming left V 0 bases short and J 5 bases short, with 23 bases between. Germline V gives CDR1 DFQATT, CDR2 SNEGSKA (reference sequence). This CDR3 has 18 amino acids. The CDR3 sequence: CSARDFGPARTRDNEQFF. The DNA of the CDR3 is TGCAGTGCTAGAGATTTTGGCCCCGCGCGCACTCGGGACAATGAGCAGTTCTTC.

This clonotype was seen only a few times. The chain links TRBV18 to TRBJ1-4; D possibly corresponds to TRBD1 (6 bases). Trimming removed 3 bases from V and 8 bases from J, with 13 bases in between. The CDR3 runs to 14 residues. Germline CDR1 and CDR2: KGHSH and LQKENI. CDR3 loop: CASSPRQVGEKLFF. The CDR3 bases are TGTGCCAGCTCACCGAGACAGGTGGGAGAAAAACTGTTTTTT.

The V and J genes are TRBV5-1 and TRBJ2-1; TRBD2 matches 13 bases. Germline lookup yields CDR1 SGHRS and CDR2 YFSETQ. The CDR3 is made up of 20 amino acids. Trimming took 0 bases from V and 5 from J; bases not matched to a gene: 14. The CDR3 DNA sequence: TGCGCCAGCAGCTTGGATGAGTTACTAGCGGGAGGGCCTCGGGACAATGAGCAGTTCTTC. Translation gives CASSLDELLAGGPRDNEQFF.

As to this clonotype: Since a much larger clone is just one base distant, this may be a read error. V gene TRBV25-1 combines with J gene TRBJ2-1; 7 bases map to TRBD2. This CDR3 region has 14 residues. V trimming: 1 base; J trimming: 15 bases; junction bases outside the gene matches: 12. CDR1 is MGHDK, CDR2 SYGVNS, per germline. CDR3 DNA sequence: TGTGCCAGCAGTGAATCAGGCGGGAGTCGTAAGCTGTTCTTC. It translates to CASSESGGSRKLFF.

This clonotype was counted many times. The rearrangement links TRBV20-1 to TRBJ2-1; maybe TRBD2 (6 bases). V lost 5 bases, J lost 8 bases, and 13 bases lay in between. CDR3 length equals 12 residues. Germline CDR1 DFQATT, CDR2 SNEGSKA (reference sequence). The CDR3 nucleotides read TGCAGTGCTCGACTAGATGTATATGAGCAGTTCTTC. This codes for CSARLDVYEQFF.

This clonotype has a count of ten or more. The chain couples TRBV6-2 or TRBV6-3 to TRBJ1-2; TRBD1 matches 7 bases. This CDR3 has 17 amino acids. The J segment lost 6 bases and the V segment lost 5 bases, leaving 18 bases of the junction unmatched. Germline CDR1 and CDR2: MNHEY and SVGEGT. CDR3: CASSLRDSARGLNGYTF. The CDR3 bases are TGTGCCAGCAGTCTCCGGGACAGCGCACGGGGGCTTAATGGCTACACCTTC.

This clonotype was detected ten times or more. The V gene is TRBV19, the J gene TRBJ1-1; D not resolved. The CDR3 is 12 amino acids. Germline V gene sequence: CDR1 LNHDA, CDR2 SQIVND (reference sequence). The ends were cut back, 5 bases at V and 5 bases at J, with 9 bases in the middle. DNA for the CDR3: TGTGCCAGTAGTTGGGGATTGACTGAAGCTTTCTTT. It codes for CASSWGLTEAFF. Full variable domain (remainder filled in from reference TRBV19 and TRBJ1-1): DGGITQSPKYLFRKEGQNVTLSCEQNLNHDAMYWYRQDPGQGLRLIYYSQIVNDFQKGDIAEGYSVSREKKESFPLTVTSAQKNPTAFYLCASSWGLTEAFFGQGTRLTVV.

This clonotype was recorded at least ten times. The genes are TRBV7-3 and TRBJ2-1; D is possibly TRBD1 or TRBD2 (5 bases each). This CDR3 region has 13 residues. CDR1 SGHTA and CDR2 FQGTGA come from the germline V gene. Trimming pared 5 bases from V and 8 bases from J, leaving 13 bases between. DNA of the CDR3: TGTGCCAGCAGCCCGACGGTGGGGGATGAGCAGTTCTTC. Amino acids: CASSPTVGDEQFF.

This clonotype was counted a few times. The chain combines TRBV7-2 with TRBJ2-7; 10 nucleotides match TRBD2. CDR1 is SGHTA, CDR2 FQGNSA, per germline. V was pared by 6 bases and J by 2 bases, with 7 bases of the junction left unmatched. This CDR3 is built from 15 residues. CDR3 sequence: CASSRPGLAAYEQYF. CDR3 in DNA: TGTGCCAGCAGTCGACCCGGACTAGCGGCCTACGAGCAGTACTTC. Full variable domain (rest looked up from reference TRBV7-2 and TRBJ2-7): GAGVSQSPSNKVTEKGKDVELRCDPISGHTALYWYRQSLGQGLEFLIYFQGNSAPDKSGLPSDRFSAERTGGSVSTLTIQRTQQEDSAVYLCASSRPGLAAYEQYFGPGTRLTVT.

In its sample, this clonotype was seen many times. Here the CDR3 DNA reads TGTGCCAGCAGCACATGTGGCTACACCTTC. As protein: CASSTCGYTF. The genes are TRBV7-3 and TRBJ1-2; D gene unclear. Germline V lookup: CDR1 SGHTA, CDR2 FQGTGA. The CDR3 loop spans 10 amino acids. Trimming cost V 5 bases and J 7 bases, with 5 bases left between them.

In its sample, this clonotype was seen many times. The V gene is TRBV25-1, the J gene TRBJ2-2; tentatively, D is TRBD1 (6 bases). The germline V gene has CDR1 MGHDK and CDR2 SYGVNS. CDR3 length: 14 amino acids. V was shortened by 3 bases and J by 3 bases, with 8 bases between the two germline ends. CDR3 DNA sequence: TGTGCCAGCAGTGACAGGACAGACACCGGGGAGCTGTTTTTT. It translates to CASSDRTDTGELFF.

This clonotype was found many times. This rearrangement joins TRBV20-1 to TRBJ2-7; TRBD1 aligns across 8 bases. The CDR3 extends over 14 amino acids. V was clipped by 0 bases and J by 5 bases; unmatched bases: 6. Germline lookup yields CDR1 DFQATT and CDR2 SNEGSKA (reference sequence). The CDR3 reads CSARDRTGLNEQYF. CDR3 coding DNA: TGCAGTGCTAGAGATAGGACAGGGTTGAACGAGCAGTACTTC.

This clonotype was counted between two and nine times. The chain couples TRBV13 to TRBJ1-1; D not certain. The germline V gene has CDR1 PRHDT and CDR2 FYEKMQ (reference sequence). Deletions cut 0 bases from V and 1 base from J, with 3 bases between. This CDR3 is built from 13 residues. The CDR3 DNA is TGTGCCAGCAGCTTAGGGTGGAACACTGAAGCTTTCTTT. The encoded protein is CASSLGWNTEAFF.

This clonotype came up many times. The V call is TRBV7-3, the J call TRBJ2-1, with 8 bases identical to TRBD2. Looked up from germline, CDR1 is SGHTA and CDR2 is FQGTGA. The CDR3 totals 16 residues. The ends lost 1 base at V and 7 bases at J; junction bases unmatched: 9. The CDR3: CASSLRASGSSNEQFF. In DNA form, the CDR3 reads TGTGCCAGCAGCTTAAGGGCCAGCGGGAGCTCGAATGAGCAGTTCTTC. The complete variable domain, with remaining parts taken from reference TRBV7-3 and TRBJ2-1, reads GAGVSQTPSNKVTEKGKYVELRCDPISGHTALYWYRQSLGQGPEFLIYFQGTGAADDSGLPNDRFFAVRPEGSVSTLKIQRTERGDSAVYLCASSLRASGSSNEQFFGPGTRLTVL.

Only a few counts were recorded for this clonotype. The V call is TRBV12-3 or TRBV12-4, the J call TRBJ2-3, with D unclear. Between the trimmed V and J ends, which lost 10 bases and 0 bases, there was a span of 20 bases. The CDR3 contains 16 residues. The CDR3 DNA is TGTGCCACCTCTATCGAAGTACAGATTAGCACAGATACGCAGTATTTT. Translation: CATSIEVQISTDTQYF.

This clonotype was counted at least ten times. This chain connects TRBV28 to TRBJ2-5; D is perhaps TRBD2 (7 bases). The V end lost 3 bases, the J end lost 5 bases, and 13 bases lay between the germline ends. The germline gives CDR1 MDHEN, CDR2 SYDVKM. The CDR3 runs to 14 residues. The CDR3 DNA sequence: TGTGCCAGCAGTTTTTCGGGGGGCAGGGAGACCCAGTACTTC. Its protein product is CASSFSGGRETQYF.

The sample holds many counts of this clonotype. The chain joins TRBV7-2 to TRBJ2-2; the match to TRBD2 covers 7 bases. The CDR3 extends over 15 amino acids. Germline V lookup: CDR1 SGHTA, CDR2 FQGNSA. With 4 bases clipped from V and 3 bases from J, the junction kept 5 bases outside the gene matches. DNA for the CDR3: TGTGCCAGCAGCTGGATGGCGGGGGACACCGGGGAGCTGTTTTTT. Translating gives CASSWMAGDTGELFF.